The present TCR beta chain was sequenced within a study of shared clonotypes between healthy human individuals. Researchers ran the assay at a deep level. The method was immunoSEQ multiplex PCR; TCRdb's version includes in-frame clones alone and lacks a portion of them. The table has hundreds of thousands of clones, about 96% seen once. Germline V gene data show CDR1 as MNHNY and CDR2 as SVGAGI (reference sequence). V was shortened by 2 bases and J by 5 bases, with 3 bases between the two germline ends. There are 11 residues in the CDR3. Concerning this clone itself: Antigen unknown.

Study outcomes and limitations: A reduction in generation probabilities was seen for non-shared clonotypes relative to those shared by all four donors.

Caucasian adults living in Nashville, Tennessee, provided all samples. The sequenced material came from naive CD4+ T cells sorted from blood. Described subset: CD45RA+ positively selected. The chain combines TRBV6-6 with TRBJ2-5; D ambiguous. The source is a woman aged 25-40 years in good health. The CDR3: CASSYAETQYF. The CDR3 DNA reads TGTGCCAGCAGTTACGCGGAGACCCAGTACTTC.